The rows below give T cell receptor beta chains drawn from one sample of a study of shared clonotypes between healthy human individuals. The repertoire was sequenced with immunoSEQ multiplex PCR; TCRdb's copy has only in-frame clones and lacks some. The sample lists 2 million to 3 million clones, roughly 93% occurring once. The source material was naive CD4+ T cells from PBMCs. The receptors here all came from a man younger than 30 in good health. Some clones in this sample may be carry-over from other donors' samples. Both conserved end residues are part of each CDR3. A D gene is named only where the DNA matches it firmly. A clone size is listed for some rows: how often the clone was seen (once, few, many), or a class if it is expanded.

CDR3 protein: CASSPPAGSITYEQYF; CDR3 DNA: TGTGCCAGCTCACCACCGGCAGGATCTATTACCTACGAGCAGTACTTC; V gene: TRBV18; D gene: .; clone size: .; J gene: TRBJ2-7
CDR3 protein: CASSLETGKPSYEQYF; CDR3 DNA: TGTGCCAGCAGCTTAGAGACAGGGAAACCCTCCTACGAGCAGTACTTC; V gene: TRBV7-8; D gene: TRBD1; clone size: .; J gene: TRBJ2-7
CDR3 protein: CASSWGLGETQYF; CDR3 DNA: TGTGCCAGCAGCTGGGGTCTCGGAGAGACCCAGTACTTC; V gene: TRBV7-3; D gene: .; clone size: .; J gene: TRBJ2-5
CDR3 protein: CASSKPGLATFYEQYF; CDR3 DNA: TGTGCCAGCAGCAAACCGGGACTAGCGACGTTCTACGAGCAGTACTTC; V gene: TRBV28; D gene: TRBD2; clone size: .; J gene: TRBJ2-7
CDR3 protein: CASSFGTGGSYEQYF; CDR3 DNA: TGTGCCAGCAGCTTTGGGACAGGAGGCTCCTACGAGCAGTACTTC; V gene: TRBV11-3; D gene: TRBD1; clone size: .; J gene: TRBJ2-7
CDR3 protein: CASSRRGLAYNEQFF; CDR3 DNA: TGTGCCAGCAGCCGCAGGGGGCTAGCCTACAATGAGCAGTTCTTC; V gene: TRBV6-1; D gene: TRBD1; clone size: .; J gene: TRBJ2-1
CDR3 protein: CASSPWTDYNSPLHF; CDR3 DNA: TGTGCCAGCAGTCCCTGGACGGACTATAATTCACCCCTCCACTTT; V gene: TRBV28; D gene: .; clone size: .; J gene: TRBJ1-6
CDR3 protein: CASSERPSGSDTQYF; CDR3 DNA: TGTGCCAGCAGTGAAAGGCCTAGCGGGAGTGATACGCAGTATTTT; V gene: TRBV6-4; D gene: TRBD2; clone size: .; J gene: TRBJ2-3
CDR3 protein: CASSYSGRGASYGYTF; CDR3 DNA: TGTGCCAGCAGTTACTCGGGCAGGGGGGCCTCATATGGCTACACCTTC; V gene: TRBV6-6; D gene: TRBD1; clone size: .; J gene: TRBJ1-2
CDR3 protein: CSETGLAGAGETQYF; CDR3 DNA: TGCAGCGAAACGGGACTAGCGGGAGCAGGCGAGACCCAGTACTTC; V gene: TRBV29-1; D gene: TRBD2; clone size: .; J gene: TRBJ2-5
CDR3 protein: CAWRRQTGRYTEAFF; CDR3 DNA: TGTGCCTGGAGACGACAAACTGGGAGGTACACTGAAGCTTTCTTT; V gene: TRBV30; D gene: .; clone size: .; J gene: TRBJ1-1
CDR3 protein: CASSPSRTNQPQHF; CDR3 DNA: TGTGCCAGCAGCCCGAGCAGGACAAATCAGCCCCAGCATTTT; V gene: TRBV7-8; D gene: .; clone size: .; J gene: TRBJ1-5
CDR3 protein: CASSPGLAGRNEQFF; CDR3 DNA: TGTGCCAGCAGCCCGGGACTAGCGGGACGCAATGAGCAGTTCTTC; V gene: TRBV5-5; D gene: TRBD2; clone size: .; J gene: TRBJ2-1
CDR3 protein: CASSPGLVETDTQYF; CDR3 DNA: TGTGCCAGCAGCCCGGGACTAGTTGAGACAGATACGCAGTATTTT; V gene: TRBV5-8; D gene: TRBD2; clone size: .; J gene: TRBJ2-3
CDR3 protein: CASSFGAPGDEQFF; CDR3 DNA: TGTGCCAGCAGCTTCGGGGCGCCCGGCGATGAGCAGTTCTTC; V gene: TRBV11-2; D gene: .; clone size: .; J gene: TRBJ2-1
CDR3 protein: CASRTGRETQYF; CDR3 DNA: TGTGCCAGCAGGACCGGGAGAGAGACCCAGTACTTC; V gene: TRBV27; D gene: .; clone size: .; J gene: TRBJ2-5
CDR3 protein: CASTQGNQPQHF; CDR3 DNA: TGTGCCAGCACCCAGGGGAATCAGCCCCAGCATTTT; V gene: TRBV6-5; D gene: .; clone size: .; J gene: TRBJ1-5
CDR3 protein: CASSQTQGPRRLAKNIQYF; CDR3 DNA: TGTGCCAGCAGCCAAACACAGGGTCCTCGTAGGCTAGCCAAAAACATTCAGTACTTC; V gene: TRBV7-9; D gene: .; clone size: .; J gene: TRBJ2-4
CDR3 protein: CASTRSVTYNEQFF; CDR3 DNA: TGTGCCAGCACGAGGTCTGTAACCTACAATGAGCAGTTCTTC; V gene: TRBV6-1; D gene: .; clone size: .; J gene: TRBJ2-1
CDR3 protein: CASSPRTGRDTEAFF; CDR3 DNA: TGTGCCAGCTCACCGCGGACAGGGCGGGACACTGAAGCTTTCTTT; V gene: TRBV18; D gene: TRBD1; clone size: .; J gene: TRBJ1-1
CDR3 protein: CSASLQETQYF; CDR3 DNA: TGCAGTGCGTCCCTCCAAGAGACCCAGTACTTC; V gene: TRBV20-1; D gene: .; clone size: .; J gene: TRBJ2-5
CDR3 protein: CASGTGLEKLFF; CDR3 DNA: TGTGCCAGCGGGACAGGTTTAGAAAAACTGTTTTTT; V gene: TRBV6-1; D gene: TRBD1; clone size: .; J gene: TRBJ1-4
CDR3 protein: CASSYLGVNYGYTF; CDR3 DNA: TGTGCCAGCAGTTACTTGGGAGTAAATTATGGCTACACCTTC; V gene: TRBV6-5; D gene: .; clone size: .; J gene: TRBJ1-2
CDR3 protein: CASSGGTGGDYTF; CDR3 DNA: TGTGCCAGCAGTGGGGGGACCGGAGGGGACTACACCTTC; V gene: TRBV2; D gene: .; clone size: .; J gene: TRBJ1-2
CDR3 protein: CASSPDPQGARYNEQFF; CDR3 DNA: TGCGCCAGCAGCCCCGACCCACAGGGGGCGCGTTACAATGAGCAGTTCTTC; V gene: TRBV5-1; D gene: TRBD1; clone size: .; J gene: TRBJ2-1
CDR3 protein: CASSLDLAHSSYNEQFF; CDR3 DNA: TGTGCCAGCAGCCTTGACCTAGCGCACAGCTCCTACAATGAGCAGTTCTTC; V gene: TRBV5-4; D gene: .; clone size: .; J gene: TRBJ2-1
CDR3 protein: CASSLRALEVYEQYF; CDR3 DNA: TGCGCCAGCAGCTTGCGGGCATTGGAGGTCTACGAGCAGTACTTC; V gene: TRBV5-1; D gene: .; clone size: .; J gene: TRBJ2-7
CDR3 protein: CASSPSGHGDTGELFF; CDR3 DNA: TGTGCCAGCAGTCCGTCGGGACATGGGGACACCGGGGAGCTGTTTTTT; V gene: TRBV28; D gene: .; clone size: .; J gene: TRBJ2-2
CDR3 protein: CASSYSSRDQPQHF; CDR3 DNA: TGTGCCAGCAGTTACTCTAGCAGGGATCAGCCCCAGCATTTT; V gene: TRBV6-5; D gene: .; clone size: once; J gene: TRBJ1-5
CDR3 protein: CASSYKQGAYEQYF; CDR3 DNA: TGTGCCAGCAGTTACAAACAGGGGGCCTACGAGCAGTACTTC; V gene: TRBV6-5; D gene: TRBD1; clone size: .; J gene: TRBJ2-7
CDR3 protein: CASRGGDSTDTQYF; CDR3 DNA: TGTGCCAGCAGAGGGGGGGACAGCACAGATACGCAGTATTTT; V gene: TRBV11-3; D gene: .; clone size: .; J gene: TRBJ2-3
CDR3 protein: CASNQPGQGEDEQFF; CDR3 DNA: TGTGCCAGCAACCAACCGGGACAGGGAGAGGACGAGCAGTTCTTC; V gene: TRBV6-5; D gene: TRBD1; clone size: .; J gene: TRBJ2-1
CDR3 protein: CASSVGFADTQYF; CDR3 DNA: TGTGCCAGCAGCGTAGGCTTTGCAGATACGCAGTATTTT; V gene: TRBV9; D gene: .; clone size: .; J gene: TRBJ2-3
CDR3 protein: CSAQKNAGAGNTIYF; CDR3 DNA: TGCAGCGCCCAAAAAAACGCCGGGGCTGGAAACACCATATATTTT; V gene: TRBV29-1; D gene: .; clone size: .; J gene: TRBJ1-3
CDR3 protein: CASSPPTSAQHF; CDR3 DNA: TGTGCCAGCTCACCTCCAACGAGTGCCCAGCATTTT; V gene: TRBV18; D gene: .; clone size: few; J gene: TRBJ1-5
CDR3 protein: CAISESSGQGGTEAFF; CDR3 DNA: TGTGCCATCAGTGAGTCGTCGGGACAGGGGGGCACTGAAGCTTTCTTT; V gene: TRBV10-3; D gene: TRBD1; clone size: few; J gene: TRBJ1-1
CDR3 protein: CASSNRELADDTDTQYF; CDR3 DNA: TGTGCCAGCAGCAACCGGGAGCTAGCGGACGACACAGATACGCAGTATTTT; V gene: TRBV9; D gene: TRBD2; clone size: once; J gene: TRBJ2-3
CDR3 protein: CASSQESYSYEKLFF; CDR3 DNA: TGCGCCAGCAGCCAAGAGTCGTACAGCTATGAAAAACTGTTTTTT; V gene: TRBV4-1; D gene: .; clone size: once; J gene: TRBJ1-4
CDR3 protein: CASSDGPGQASGNTIYF; CDR3 DNA: TGTGCCAGCAGCGATGGGCCCGGACAGGCATCTGGAAACACCATATATTTT; V gene: TRBV9; D gene: TRBD1; clone size: .; J gene: TRBJ1-3
CDR3 protein: CSLRDWTPTDTQYF; CDR3 DNA: TGCAGCCTACGCGACTGGACCCCCACAGATACGCAGTATTTT; V gene: TRBV29-1; D gene: .; clone size: .; J gene: TRBJ2-3
CDR3 protein: CTTNRGARTEAFF; CDR3 DNA: TGCACCACCAATAGGGGGGCGCGGACTGAAGCTTTCTTT; V gene: TRBV29-1; D gene: .; clone size: few; J gene: TRBJ1-1
CDR3 protein: CASSQAPGLAVRTGELFF; CDR3 DNA: TGTGCCAGCAGCCAAGCCCCTGGACTAGCGGTCCGGACCGGGGAGCTGTTTTTT; V gene: TRBV14; D gene: TRBD2; clone size: .; J gene: TRBJ2-2
CDR3 protein: CASSFMGPAQETQYF; CDR3 DNA: TGTGCCAGCAGCTTTATGGGCCCCGCTCAAGAGACCCAGTACTTC; V gene: TRBV11-2; D gene: .; clone size: .; J gene: TRBJ2-5
CDR3 protein: CASSLREAFF; CDR3 DNA: TGTGCCAGCAGCTTACGGGAAGCTTTCTTT; V gene: TRBV7-8; D gene: .; clone size: few; J gene: TRBJ1-1
CDR3 protein: CASRKGAGGPYEQFF; CDR3 DNA: TGTGCCAGCAGGAAGGGGGCGGGAGGGCCCTATGAGCAGTTCTTC; V gene: TRBV7-9; D gene: TRBD2; clone size: .; J gene: TRBJ2-1
CDR3 protein: CASSQGLAGGDTQYF; CDR3 DNA: TGTGCCAGCAGCCAAGGCCTAGCGGGGGGAGATACGCAGTATTTT; V gene: TRBV4-2; D gene: TRBD2; clone size: once; J gene: TRBJ2-3
CDR3 protein: CASSPTSGRAGRTDTQYF; CDR3 DNA: TGTGCCAGCAGCCCTACTAGCGGGAGGGCGGGACGCACAGATACGCAGTATTTT; V gene: TRBV5-4; D gene: TRBD2; clone size: once; J gene: TRBJ2-3
CDR3 protein: CASSQGQELFF; CDR3 DNA: TGTGCCAGCAGTCAGGGACAAGAACTGTTTTTT; V gene: TRBV6-5; D gene: .; clone size: .; J gene: TRBJ1-4